This T cell receptor beta chain emerged from a study of CD8+ T cells in alopecia areata. Extraction of RNA preceded its reverse transcription into cDNA, which served as the sequencing template. TCRdb's copy holds only in-frame clones and misses some; the assay was immunoSEQ multiplex PCR. The data show some 120,000 clones, roughly 50% seen once. The V and J ends lost 4 bases and 12 bases respectively, with 26 bases between them. Germline CDR1 and CDR2: MDHEN and SYDVKM. The CDR3 has 16 amino acids. This clone has just a few counts. Peripheral blood samples and lesional scalp punch biopsies were obtained from alopecia areata patients.

The specimen was NKG2D-low CD8+ T cells sorted from blood. The sequence derives from a human donor with alopecia areata. The chain joins TRBV28 to TRBJ2-3; D is perhaps TRBD1 or TRBD2 (5 bases each). In nucleotides, the CDR3 is TGTGCCAGCAGTTCAAGCCGCGAACGGGACCCCATATACCAGTATTTT. Its translation is CASSSSRERDPIYQYF.